This section outlines one T cell receptor beta chain sequence together with its context. In the source study's methods: Reference gene primer amplification yielded estimated nucleated cell counts. Clones were sequenced by immunoSEQ multiplex PCR, and TCRdb holds only the in-frame ones, with some missing. The V and J calls and clone size are taken from that table; D and trimming were inferred from the DNA. The table has approximately 170,000 clones, around 80% seen once. The sample originates from a study of blood T cell repertoires in COVID-19. Study summary: Sources were T cells, B-cell-depleted T cells, or PBMCs; the material itself was cDNA or gDNA.

This CDR3 spans 17 amino acids. Germline CDR1 reads MNHNS; CDR2 reads SASEGT. V shed 3 bases, J shed 5 bases, and the junction held 12 bases outside the gene matches. The V and J genes are TRBV6-1 and TRBJ2-1; 8 bases agree with TRBD2. This TCR was recovered from a man between 60 and 75 years old with active or convalescent COVID-19. The material sequenced was peripheral blood. The CDR3 DNA follows: TGTGCCAGCAGTGAGGTCTTTGCGGGGGGTACCAACAATGAGCAGTTCTTC. Its translation: CASSEVFAGGTNNEQFF.